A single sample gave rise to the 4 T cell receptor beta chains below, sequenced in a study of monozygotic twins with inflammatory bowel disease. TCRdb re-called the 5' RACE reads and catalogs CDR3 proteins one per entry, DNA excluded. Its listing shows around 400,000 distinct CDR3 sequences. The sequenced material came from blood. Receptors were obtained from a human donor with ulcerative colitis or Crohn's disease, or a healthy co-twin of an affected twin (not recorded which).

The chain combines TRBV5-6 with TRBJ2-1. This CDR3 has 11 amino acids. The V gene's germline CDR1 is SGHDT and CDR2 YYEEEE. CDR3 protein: CPRDGRNEQFF.

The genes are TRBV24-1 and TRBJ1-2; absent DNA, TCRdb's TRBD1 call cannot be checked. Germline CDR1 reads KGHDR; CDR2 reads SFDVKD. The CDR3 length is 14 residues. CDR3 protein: CATSDLRADYGYTF.

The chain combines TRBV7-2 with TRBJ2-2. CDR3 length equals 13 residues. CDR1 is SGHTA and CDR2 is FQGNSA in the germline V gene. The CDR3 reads CASSLSHTGELFF.

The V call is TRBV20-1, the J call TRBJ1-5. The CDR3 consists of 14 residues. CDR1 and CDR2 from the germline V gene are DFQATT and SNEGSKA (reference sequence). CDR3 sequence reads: CSASFGYANQPQHF.